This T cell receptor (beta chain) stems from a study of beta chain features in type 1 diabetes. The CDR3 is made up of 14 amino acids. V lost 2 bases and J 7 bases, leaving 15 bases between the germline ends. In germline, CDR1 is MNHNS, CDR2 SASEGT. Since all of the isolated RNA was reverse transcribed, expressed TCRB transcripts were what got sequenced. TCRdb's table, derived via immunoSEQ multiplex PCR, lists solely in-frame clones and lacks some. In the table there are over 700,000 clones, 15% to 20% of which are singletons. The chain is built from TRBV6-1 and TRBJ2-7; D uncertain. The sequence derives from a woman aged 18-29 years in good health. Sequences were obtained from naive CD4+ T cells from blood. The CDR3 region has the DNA TGTGCCAGCAGTGAAACCGGGCTCAGAATGGAGCAGTACTTC. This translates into CASSETGLRMEQYF.